Following are 14 T cell receptor beta chains from one sample sequenced in a study of tissue T cells after allogeneic stem cell transplantation. TCRdb's copy holds only in-frame clones and misses some; the assay was immunoSEQ multiplex PCR. The sample carries approximately 50,000 clones, approximately 70% recorded once. The specimen was sorted cells pooled from one or two spleens. The receptors originated from a pool of C57BL/6 mice in good health.

Turning to this clone: The gene names given are mouse names. The read terminates 1 residue before the CDR3 end, so the remaining end is supplied by the germline J gene. The V gene is TRBV2, the J gene TRBJ1-4, with 11 bases aligning to TRBD1. This CDR3 is built from 16 residues. Germline V gene data show CDR1 as LGHNA and CDR2 as YSYQKL. The trim removed 4 bases at V and 7 bases at J, leaving 8 bases unmatched. The DNA read from the CDR3 is TGTGCCAGCAGCCCAGAGGGAGGACAGGGGGCCGAAAGATTATTT. Translating it yields CASSPEGGQGAERLF. The whole CDR3 sequence is CASSPEGGQGAERLFF. Combining the CDR3 with reference TRBV2 and TRBJ1-4 gives the whole variable domain DPKIIQKPKYLVAVTGSEKILICEQYLGHNAMYWYRQSAKKPLEFMFSYSYQKLMDNQTASSRFQPQSSKKNHLDLQITALKPDDSATYFCASSPEGGQGAERLFFGHGTKLSVL.

About this clone itself: The gene names here belong to mouse. Read sequence stops 1 residue before the CDR3 end, and the germline J gene provides the missing end. The chain has TRBV2 and TRBJ1-5; 7 nucleotides line up with TRBD1. The CDR3 spans 14 residues. V gave up 3 bases and J gave up 3 bases; unmatched junction bases: 2. Germline V lookup: CDR1 LGHNA, CDR2 YSYQKL. CDR3 DNA, as far as it was read: TGTGCCAGCAGCCACGCAGGGGGCAACCAGGCTCCGCTT. It codes for CASSHAGGNQAPL. The whole CDR3 sequence is CASSHAGGNQAPLF.

In this sample, this clone turned up a few times. These gene names are mouse names. With the read ending 1 residue before the CDR3 end, the germline J gene is used to fill in that end. This chain joins TRBV13-1 and TRBJ1-5; possible D gene TRBD1, 5 bases. CDR1 is NSHNY and CDR2 is SYGAGN in the germline V gene. The CDR3 loop spans 13 amino acids. Between the trimmed V and J ends, which lost 5 bases and 3 bases, there was a span of 9 bases. CDR3 bases read: TGTGCCAGCAGCAGGGAGGTCAACCAGGCTCCGCTT. Amino acids: CASSREVNQAPL. In full, the CDR3 is CASSREVNQAPLF.

This clone was observed a handful of times. Mouse gene names and germline throughout. Partial CDR3 DNA: TGTGCCAGCAGTTTGGATAACTATGCTGAGCAGTTC. Translated: CASSLDNYAEQF. The full CDR3 protein is CASSLDNYAEQFF. This chain uses TRBV15 with TRBJ2-1; no clear D gene. The read ends 1 residue before the CDR3 terminus; that terminus is restored from the germline J gene. Trimming shortened V by 3 bases and J by 0 bases, and 3 bases separated the two germline ends. Germline-derived CDR1 and CDR2 are SGHND and FRSKSL. This CDR3 spans 13 amino acids.

In its sample, this clone was seen a few times. Mouse gene names apply. The read terminates 1 residue ahead of where the CDR3 ends, so the germline J gene completes it. The chain combines TRBV2 with TRBJ1-5; no definite D call. Germline V gene sequence: CDR1 LGHNA, CDR2 YSYQKL. Between the trimmed V and J ends, which lost 0 bases and 6 bases, there was a span of 6 bases. This CDR3 contains 13 residues. CDR3 region: CASSQDRTQAPLF. CDR3 DNA, as far as it was read: TGTGCCAGCAGCCAAGATCGGACCCAGGCTCCGCTT.

This clone was counted only a few times. Germline and genes here are mouse. The sequenced fragment ends 1 residue before the CDR3 boundary, so the rest is inferred from the germline J gene. Different DNA sequences within this sample yield the same CDR3. J is TRBJ2-7 and V is TRBV13-2; no firm D call. V was pared by 3 bases and J by 3 bases, with 4 bases between. Per germline, CDR1 NNHNN and CDR2 SYGAGS (reference sequence). The CDR3 extends over 11 amino acids. The CDR3 protein is CASGVSYEQYF. CDR3 DNA (partial): TGTGCCAGCGGTGTCAGCTATGAACAGTAC.

A remark on this clone: Mouse germline and gene names are used. The read stops 1 residue short of the end of the CDR3; the missing end is completed from the germline J gene. The V and J genes are TRBV13-2 and TRBJ2-3; D gene ambiguous. The CDR3 spans 15 residues. Germline V gives CDR1 NNHNN, CDR2 SYGAGS (reference sequence). V shed 0 bases and J shed 0 bases, with 8 bases lying between them. The DNA read from the CDR3 is TGTGCCAGCGGTGATGTGGGATCTAGTGCAGAAACGCTGTAT. The encoded protein is CASGDVGSSAETLY. The whole CDR3 protein reads CASGDVGSSAETLYF.

About this clone itself: Gene names and germline refer to mouse. The missing CDR3 end, 1 residue past where the read stops, is filled in from the germline J gene. The V and J genes are TRBV13-2 and TRBJ1-6; 9 nucleotides match TRBD1. TRBJ1-6 is an ORF; its function is uncertain. CDR3 length: 17 residues. The germline V gene encodes CDR1 NNHNN and CDR2 SYGAGS (reference sequence). V dropped 2 bases and J dropped 2; count of bases not matched to a gene: 5. The sequenced CDR3 bases are TGTGCCAGCGGTGACTATGGACAGGGGACCTATAATTCGCCCCTCTAC. Translation: CASGDYGQGTYNSPLY. The whole CDR3 region reads CASGDYGQGTYNSPLYF.

This clone was seen only once. Mouse gene names and germline throughout. The read ends 1 residue early relative to the CDR3; the germline J gene fills the gap. Other DNA sequences in the sample encode the same CDR3. This chain links TRBV13-2 with TRBJ2-2; TRBD2 matches 10 bases. This CDR3 contains 16 residues. V dropped 0 bases and J dropped 3; count of bases not matched to a gene: 2. Germline-derived CDR1 and CDR2 are NNHNN and SYGAGS (reference sequence). CDR3 bases read: TGTGCCAGCGGTGATGCTGGGGGGGCTGACACCGGGCAGCTCTAC. Its translation: CASGDAGGADTGQLY. The whole CDR3 protein reads CASGDAGGADTGQLYF.

This clone was found once. Germline and genes: mouse. The read stops 1 residue short of the end of the CDR3; the missing end is completed from the germline J gene. The chain recombines TRBV19 with TRBJ2-4; the match to TRBD2 covers 7 bases. This CDR3 is 13 amino acids long. In germline, CDR1 is FNHDT, CDR2 SITEND (reference sequence). Unmatched junction bases numbered 2, after V lost 3 bases and J lost 4 bases. The CDR3 DNA, read in part, is TGTGCCAGCAGTACGGGGGGGGAAAACACCTTGTAC. This gives the protein CASSTGGENTLY. The CDR3, in full, reads CASSTGGENTLYF.

Comments on this clone: Gene names are the mouse ones. The CDR3 extends 1 residue past the end of the read, so its final part is completed from the germline J gene. This chain connects TRBV13-2 to TRBJ2-7; the match to TRBD1 covers 11 bases. The J segment lost 2 bases and the V segment lost 2 bases, leaving 3 bases of the junction unmatched. CDR3 size: 15 residues. Germline V gene lookup returns CDR1 NNHNN and CDR2 SYGAGS (reference sequence). CDR3 DNA (partial): TGTGCCAGCGGTGACGGGACAGGGGGGACCTATGAACAGTAC. Translation gives CASGDGTGGTYEQY. The whole CDR3 sequence reads CASGDGTGGTYEQYF.

To note about this clone: Germline and genes here are mouse. From the germline J gene comes the end of the CDR3, since the read stops 1 residue before it. The chain links TRBV20 to TRBJ2-2, with D possibly matching TRBD2 (7 bases). The length of the CDR3 is 13 residues. From germline, CDR1 is GFQATS and CDR2 STVNSAI. V gave up 1 base and J gave up 4 bases, with 7 bases separating them. CDR3 bases read: TGTGGTGCTAGGGGGGGGGCCACCGGGCAGCTCTAC. Translation: CGARGGATGQLY. The complete CDR3 protein is CGARGGATGQLYF.

Concerning this clone: Gene and germline names: mouse. The read terminates 1 residue ahead of where the CDR3 ends, so the germline J gene completes it. This sequence joins TRBV2 and TRBJ2-5; D uncertain. Trimming pared 0 bases from V and 2 bases from J, leaving 6 bases between. Germline values: CDR1 LGHNA, CDR2 YSYQKL. The CDR3 runs to 14 residues. CDR3 DNA (partial): TGTGCCAGCAGCCAAGAGAACATCCAAGACACCCAGTAC. Translating gives CASSQENIQDTQY. From start to end, the CDR3 is CASSQENIQDTQYF.

This clone appeared a single time. Genes and germline are mouse. Read data end 1 residue before the CDR3 end; the end is taken from the germline J gene. The genes are TRBV13-1 and TRBJ2-5, with TRBD2 identical over 8 bases. Germline-derived CDR1 and CDR2 are NSHNY and SYGAGN. Trimming at V came to 4 bases and at J to 0 bases, leaving 4 bases not matched to a gene. CDR3 length equals 15 residues. CDR3 DNA (partial): TGTGCCAGCAGTTCTCGGGGGGGCAACCAAGACACCCAGTAC. Its translation: CASSSRGGNQDTQY. The full CDR3 sequence reads CASSSRGGNQDTQYF.